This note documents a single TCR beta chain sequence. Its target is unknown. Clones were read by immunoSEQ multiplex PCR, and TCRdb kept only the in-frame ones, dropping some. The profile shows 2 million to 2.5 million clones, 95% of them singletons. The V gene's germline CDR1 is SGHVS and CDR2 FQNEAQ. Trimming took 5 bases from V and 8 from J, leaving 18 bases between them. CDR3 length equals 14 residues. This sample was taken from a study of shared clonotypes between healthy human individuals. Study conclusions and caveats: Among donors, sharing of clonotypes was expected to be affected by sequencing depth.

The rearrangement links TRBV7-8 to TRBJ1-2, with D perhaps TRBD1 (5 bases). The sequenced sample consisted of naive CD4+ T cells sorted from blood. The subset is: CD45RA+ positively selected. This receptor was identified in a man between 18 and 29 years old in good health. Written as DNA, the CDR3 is TGTGCCAGCAGCGACCCGGGGCGCCCGGGCGGCTACACCTTC. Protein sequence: CASSDPGRPGGYTF.